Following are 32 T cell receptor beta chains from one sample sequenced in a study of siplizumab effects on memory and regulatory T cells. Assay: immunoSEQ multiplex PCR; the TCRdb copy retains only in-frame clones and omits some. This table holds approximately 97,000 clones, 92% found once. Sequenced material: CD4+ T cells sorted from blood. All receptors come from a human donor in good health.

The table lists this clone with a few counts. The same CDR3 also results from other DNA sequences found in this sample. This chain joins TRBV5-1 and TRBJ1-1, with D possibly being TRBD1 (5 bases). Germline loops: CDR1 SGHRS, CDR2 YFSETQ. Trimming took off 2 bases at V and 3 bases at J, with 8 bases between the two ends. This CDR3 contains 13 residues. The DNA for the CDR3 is TGCGCCAGCAGCTTAGGACACGACACTGAAGCTTTCTTT. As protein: CASSLGHDTEAFF.

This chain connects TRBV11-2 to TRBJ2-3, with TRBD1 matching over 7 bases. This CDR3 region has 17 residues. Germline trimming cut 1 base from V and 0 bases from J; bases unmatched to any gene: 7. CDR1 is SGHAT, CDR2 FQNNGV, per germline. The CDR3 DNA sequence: TGTGCCAGCAGCTTAGTTTCCGGGACAGCTAGCACAGATACGCAGTATTTT. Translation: CASSLVSGTASTDTQYF. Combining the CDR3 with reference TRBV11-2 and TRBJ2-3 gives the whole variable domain EAGVAQSPRYKIIEKRQSVAFWCNPISGHATLYWYQQILGQGPKLLIQFQNNGVVDDSQLPKDRFSAERLKGVDSTLKIQPAKLEDSAVYLCASSLVSGTASTDTQYFGPGTRLTVL.

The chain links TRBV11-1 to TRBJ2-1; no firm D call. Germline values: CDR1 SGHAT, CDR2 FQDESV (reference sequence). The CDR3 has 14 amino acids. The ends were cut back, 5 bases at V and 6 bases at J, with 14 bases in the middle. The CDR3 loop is CASSPPVGSNEQFF. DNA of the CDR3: TGTGCCAGCAGCCCTCCGGTAGGAAGCAATGAGCAGTTCTTC.

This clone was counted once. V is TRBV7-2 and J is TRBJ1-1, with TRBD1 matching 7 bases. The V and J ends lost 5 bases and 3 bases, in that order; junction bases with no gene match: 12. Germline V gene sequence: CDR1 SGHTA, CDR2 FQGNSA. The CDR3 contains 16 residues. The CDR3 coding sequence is TGTGCCAGCAGCCGGGACAGCAGTAGTTCGTACACTGAAGCTTTCTTT. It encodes CASSRDSSSSYTEAFF.

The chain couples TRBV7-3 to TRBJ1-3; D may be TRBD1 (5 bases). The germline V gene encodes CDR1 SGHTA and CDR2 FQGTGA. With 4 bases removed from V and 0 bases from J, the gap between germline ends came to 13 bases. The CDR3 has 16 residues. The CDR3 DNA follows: TGTGCCAGCAGCTCGGGGCCTCTCAGCTCTGGAAACACCATATATTTT. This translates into CASSSGPLSSGNTIYF.

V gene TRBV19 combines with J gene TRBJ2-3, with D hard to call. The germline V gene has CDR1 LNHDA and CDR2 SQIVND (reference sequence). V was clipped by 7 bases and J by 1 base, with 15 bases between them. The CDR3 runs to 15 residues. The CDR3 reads CASKKGFLGTDTQYF. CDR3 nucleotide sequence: TGTGCCAGTAAAAAGGGCTTTCTAGGCACAGATACGCAGTATTTT.

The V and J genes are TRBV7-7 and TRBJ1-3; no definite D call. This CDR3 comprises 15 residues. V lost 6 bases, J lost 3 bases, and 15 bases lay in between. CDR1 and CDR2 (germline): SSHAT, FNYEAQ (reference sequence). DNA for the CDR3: TGTGCCAGCAGTCAAACGGACTCAGGTGGAAACACCATATATTTT. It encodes CASSQTDSGGNTIYF.

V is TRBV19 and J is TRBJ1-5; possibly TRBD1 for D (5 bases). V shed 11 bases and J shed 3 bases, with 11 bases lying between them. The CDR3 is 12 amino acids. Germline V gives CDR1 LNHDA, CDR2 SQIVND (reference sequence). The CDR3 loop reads CAVKGLNQPQHF. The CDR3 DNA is TGTGCCGTAAAGGGGCTCAATCAGCCCCAGCATTTT.

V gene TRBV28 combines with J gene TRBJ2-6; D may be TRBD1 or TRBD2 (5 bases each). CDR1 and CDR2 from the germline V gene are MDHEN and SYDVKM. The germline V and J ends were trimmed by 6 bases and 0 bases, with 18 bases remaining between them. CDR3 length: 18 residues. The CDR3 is CASSYRPGPRSGANVLTF. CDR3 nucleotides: TGTGCCAGCAGCTATAGACCGGGACCACGCTCTGGGGCCAACGTCCTGACTTTC. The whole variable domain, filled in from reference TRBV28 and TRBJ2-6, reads DVKVTQSSRYLVKRTGEKVFLECVQDMDHENMFWYRQDPGLGLRLIYFSYDVKMKEKGDIPEGYSVSREKKERFSLILESASTNQTSMYLCASSYRPGPRSGANVLTFGAGSRLTVL.

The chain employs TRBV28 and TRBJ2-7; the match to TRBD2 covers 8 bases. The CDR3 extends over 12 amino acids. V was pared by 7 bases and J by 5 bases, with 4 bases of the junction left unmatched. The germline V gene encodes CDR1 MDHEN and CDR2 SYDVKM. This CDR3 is CASNSGSNEQYF. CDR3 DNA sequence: TGTGCCAGCAACAGCGGGAGTAACGAGCAGTACTTC.

In nucleotides, the CDR3 is TGTGCCAGCAGCACCCAAGGCGAGCAGTACTTC. It is translated as CASSTQGEQYF. The chain has TRBV6-5 and TRBJ2-7; D gene unclear. The CDR3 is 11 residues long. Per germline, CDR1 MNHEY and CDR2 SVGAGI. Between the trimmed V and J ends, which lost 6 bases and 6 bases, there was a span of 9 bases.

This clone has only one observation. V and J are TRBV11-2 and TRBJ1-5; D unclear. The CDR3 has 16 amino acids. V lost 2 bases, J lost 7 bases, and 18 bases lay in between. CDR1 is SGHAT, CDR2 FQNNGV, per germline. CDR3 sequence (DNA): TGTGCCAGCAGCTTAAGAATCGGACGAGTCGAGCAGCCCCAGCATTTT. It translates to CASSLRIGRVEQPQHF.

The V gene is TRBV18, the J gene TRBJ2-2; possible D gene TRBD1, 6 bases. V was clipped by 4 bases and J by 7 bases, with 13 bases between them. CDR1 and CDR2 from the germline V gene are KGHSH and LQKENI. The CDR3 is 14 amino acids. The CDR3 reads CASSLQGYGGELFF. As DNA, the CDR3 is TGTGCCAGCTCACTTCAGGGGTACGGCGGGGAGCTGTTTTTT.

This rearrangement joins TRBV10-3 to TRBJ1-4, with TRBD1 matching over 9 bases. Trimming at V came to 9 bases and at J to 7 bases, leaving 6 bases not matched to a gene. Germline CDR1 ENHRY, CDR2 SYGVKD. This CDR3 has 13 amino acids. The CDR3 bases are TGTGCCATAAGGACAGGGGAGGGTGAAAAACTGTTTTTT. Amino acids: CAIRTGEGEKLFF.

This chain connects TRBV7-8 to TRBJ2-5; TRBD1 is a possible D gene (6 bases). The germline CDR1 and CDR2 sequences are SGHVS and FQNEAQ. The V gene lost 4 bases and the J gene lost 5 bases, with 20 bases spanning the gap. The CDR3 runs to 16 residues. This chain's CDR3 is CASSSNTQGLSETQYF. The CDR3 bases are TGTGCCAGCAGCTCGAATACACAGGGTTTATCGGAGACCCAGTACTTC.

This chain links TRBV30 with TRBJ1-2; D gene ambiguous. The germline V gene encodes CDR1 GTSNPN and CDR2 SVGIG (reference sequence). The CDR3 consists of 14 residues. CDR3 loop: CASYRRKTNYGYTF. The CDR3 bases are TGTGCGAGCTATCGACGGAAGACTAACTATGGCTACACCTTC.

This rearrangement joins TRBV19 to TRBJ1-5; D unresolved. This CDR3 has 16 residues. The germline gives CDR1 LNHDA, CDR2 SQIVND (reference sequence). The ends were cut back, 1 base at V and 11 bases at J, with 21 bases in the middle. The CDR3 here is CASSIATPFTVAAQHF. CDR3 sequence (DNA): TGTGCCAGTAGTATAGCGACCCCATTTACGGTCGCGGCCCAGCATTTT.

The CDR3 DNA reads as TGTGCCAGCAGCTACGAATTGATTGGTTCCTCTGAAGCTTTCTTT. Amino acids: CASSYELIGSSEAFF. This chain links TRBV11-2 with TRBJ1-1, with D unclear. CDR3 length equals 15 residues. Trimming removed 4 bases at V and 6 bases at J, with 18 bases between. The germline gives CDR1 SGHAT, CDR2 FQNNGV.

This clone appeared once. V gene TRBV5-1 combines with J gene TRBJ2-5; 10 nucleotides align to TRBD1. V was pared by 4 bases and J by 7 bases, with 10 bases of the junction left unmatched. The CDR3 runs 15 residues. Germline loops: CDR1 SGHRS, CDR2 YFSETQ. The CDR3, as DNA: TGCGCCAGCAGCCATGGGACAGGGGATTTCGGGACCCAGTACTTC. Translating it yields CASSHGTGDFGTQYF. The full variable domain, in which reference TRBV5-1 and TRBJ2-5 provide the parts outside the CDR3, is KAGVTQTPRYLIKTRGQQVTLSCSPISGHRSVSWYQQTPGQGLQFLFEYFSETQRNKGNFPGRFSGRQFSNSRSEMNVSTLELGDSALYLCASSHGTGDFGTQYFGPGTRLLVL.

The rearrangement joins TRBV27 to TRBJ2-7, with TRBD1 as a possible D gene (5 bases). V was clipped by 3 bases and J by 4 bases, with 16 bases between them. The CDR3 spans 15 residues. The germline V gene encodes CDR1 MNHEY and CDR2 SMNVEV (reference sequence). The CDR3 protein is CASSFRLGRTYEQYF. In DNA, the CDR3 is TGTGCCAGCAGTTTTCGTCTGGGGCGCACATACGAGCAGTACTTC.

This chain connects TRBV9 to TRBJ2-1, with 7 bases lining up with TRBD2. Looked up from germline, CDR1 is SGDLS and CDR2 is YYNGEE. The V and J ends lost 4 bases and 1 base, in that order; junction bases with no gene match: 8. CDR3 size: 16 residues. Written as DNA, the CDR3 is TGTGCCAGCAGCCTTCGGACTAGGCCTTCCTACAATGAGCAGTTCTTC. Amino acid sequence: CASSLRTRPSYNEQFF.

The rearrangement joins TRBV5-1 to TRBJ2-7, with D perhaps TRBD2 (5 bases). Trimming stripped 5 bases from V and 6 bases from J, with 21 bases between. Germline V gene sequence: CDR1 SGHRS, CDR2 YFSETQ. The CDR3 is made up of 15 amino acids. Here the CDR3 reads CASRPGADVRGEQYF. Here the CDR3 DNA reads TGCGCCAGCAGACCGGGTGCGGACGTACGGGGCGAGCAGTACTTC.

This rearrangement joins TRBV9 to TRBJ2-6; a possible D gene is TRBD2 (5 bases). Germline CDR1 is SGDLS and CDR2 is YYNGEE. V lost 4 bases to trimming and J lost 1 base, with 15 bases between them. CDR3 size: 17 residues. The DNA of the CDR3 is TGTGCCAGCAGCCCGTGGACTCAAAAGTCTGGGGCCAACGTCCTGACTTTC. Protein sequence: CASSPWTQKSGANVLTF.

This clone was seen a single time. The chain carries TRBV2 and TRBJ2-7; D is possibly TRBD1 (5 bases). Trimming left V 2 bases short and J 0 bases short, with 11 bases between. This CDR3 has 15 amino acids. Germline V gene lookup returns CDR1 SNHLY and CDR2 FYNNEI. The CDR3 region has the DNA TGTGCCAGCAGTGAAAGAGGACACCCCTCCTACGAGCAGTACTTC. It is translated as CASSERGHPSYEQYF.

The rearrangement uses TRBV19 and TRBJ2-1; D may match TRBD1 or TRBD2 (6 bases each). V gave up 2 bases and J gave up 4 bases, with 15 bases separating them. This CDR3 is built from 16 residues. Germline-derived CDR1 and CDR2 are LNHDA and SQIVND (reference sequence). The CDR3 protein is CASSIFTGAGYNEQFF. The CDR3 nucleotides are TGTGCCAGTAGTATATTCACGGGGGCAGGGTACAATGAGCAGTTCTTC.

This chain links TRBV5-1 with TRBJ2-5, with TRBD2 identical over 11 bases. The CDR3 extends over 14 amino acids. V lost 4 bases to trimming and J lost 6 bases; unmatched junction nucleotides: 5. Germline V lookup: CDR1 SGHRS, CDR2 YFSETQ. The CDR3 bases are TGCGCCAGCAGCGTAACTAGCGGGAGACAGACCCAGTACTTC. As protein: CASSVTSGRQTQYF.

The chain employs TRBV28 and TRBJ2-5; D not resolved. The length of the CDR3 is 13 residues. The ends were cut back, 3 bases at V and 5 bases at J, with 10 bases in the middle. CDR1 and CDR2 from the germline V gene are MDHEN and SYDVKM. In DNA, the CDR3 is TGTGCCAGCAGTTTTCGGCCGCGGGAGACCCAGTACTTC. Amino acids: CASSFRPRETQYF.

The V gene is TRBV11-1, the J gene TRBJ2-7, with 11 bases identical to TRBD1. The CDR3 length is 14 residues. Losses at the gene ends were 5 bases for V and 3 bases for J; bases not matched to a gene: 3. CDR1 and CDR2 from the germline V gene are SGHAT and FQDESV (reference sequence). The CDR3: CASSQGTGGYEQYF. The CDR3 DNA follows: TGTGCCAGCAGCCAGGGGACAGGGGGCTACGAGCAGTACTTC.

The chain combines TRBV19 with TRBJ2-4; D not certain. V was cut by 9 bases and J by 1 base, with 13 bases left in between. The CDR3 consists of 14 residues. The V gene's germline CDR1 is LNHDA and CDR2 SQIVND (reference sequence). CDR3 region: CASSSPDAKNIQYF. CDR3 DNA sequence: TGTGCCAGCTCCTCGCCGGACGCCAAAAACATTCAGTACTTC.

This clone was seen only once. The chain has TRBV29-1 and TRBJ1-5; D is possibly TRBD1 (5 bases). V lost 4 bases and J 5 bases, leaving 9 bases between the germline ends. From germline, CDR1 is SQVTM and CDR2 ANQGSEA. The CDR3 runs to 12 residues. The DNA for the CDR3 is TGCAGCGTTGGTGGGGGTGATCAGCCCCAGCATTTT. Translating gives CSVGGGDQPQHF.

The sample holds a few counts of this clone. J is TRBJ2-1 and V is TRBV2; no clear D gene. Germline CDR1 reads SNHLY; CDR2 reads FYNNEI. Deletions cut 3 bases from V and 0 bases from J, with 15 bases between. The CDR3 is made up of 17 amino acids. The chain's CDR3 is CASSDYSPLSSYNEQFF. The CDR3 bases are TGTGCCAGCAGTGACTACTCGCCCCTAAGCTCCTACAATGAGCAGTTCTTC.

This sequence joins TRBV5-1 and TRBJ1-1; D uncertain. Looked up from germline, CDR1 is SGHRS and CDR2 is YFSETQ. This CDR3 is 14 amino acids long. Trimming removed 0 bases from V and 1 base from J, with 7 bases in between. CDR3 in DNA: TGCGCCAGCAGCTTGGGCCATCGGAACACTGAAGCTTTCTTT. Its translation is CASSLGHRNTEAFF.